In this sample, the clone carrying this T cell receptor (beta chain) is medium-sized. Its specificity is unknown. RNA transcripts provided the source from which TCR beta CDR3 regions were amplified. First-round RT-PCR targeting the TCR CDR3 was performed with the HTBI primer set. MiXCR, applied by TCRdb to the multiplex PCR reads, yields one record per CDR3 protein. The sample lists around 25,000 distinct CDR3 sequences; around 50% were seen once. These data belong to a study of T cells in Graves' hyperthyroidism and ophthalmopathy. The CDR3 is 13 amino acids. J was trimmed by 7 bases and V by 8 bases; bases with no gene match: 6. CDR1 LNHNV and CDR2 YYDKDF come from the germline V gene (reference sequence). The study's findings and limits: In validation, the model predicted ophthalmopathy. These predictions came a median roughly 6 months before onset.

The chain combines TRBV15 with TRBJ2-1, with 9 bases identical to TRBD1. The sequenced material came from blood. This TCR was recovered from a middle-aged woman with Graves' hyperthyroidism that later progressed to Graves' ophthalmopathy. In nucleotides, the CDR3 is TGTGCCACCCAAGACAGGGGGGTAAATGAGCAGTTCTTC. As protein: CATQDRGVNEQFF. The variable domain in full, completed from reference TRBV15 and TRBJ2-1, reads DAMVIQNPRYQVTQFGKPVTLSCSQTLNHNVMYWYQQKSSQAPKLLFHYYDKDFNNEADTPDNFQSRRPNTSFCFLDIRSPGLGDTAMYLCATQDRGVNEQFFGPGTRLTVL.